This passage covers 15 T cell receptor beta chains from one sample sequenced in a study of T cell repertoires in cytomegalovirus infection. TCRdb ran MiXCR on the reads and lists one entry per CDR3 protein. The table records around 210,000 distinct CDR3 sequences, approximately 7% of them present only once. Sequenced material: PBMCs. The receptors originated from a human donor in good health (CMV status not recorded). Some clones in this sample may be carry-over from other donors' samples.

The chain couples TRBV20-1 to TRBJ2-1; tentatively, D is TRBD1 (6 bases). V was cut by 1 base and J by 7 bases, with 8 bases left in between. CDR1 and CDR2 (germline): DFQATT, SNEGSKA (reference sequence). The CDR3 runs 12 residues. CDR3 nucleotide sequence: TGCAGTGCTAGAGGGGGGCGGAATGAGCAGTTCTTC. Translation gives CSARGGRNEQFF.

This clonotype was counted many times. The V gene is TRBV6-5, the J gene TRBJ1-2; a possible D gene is TRBD1 (6 bases). The CDR3 runs to 15 residues. Deletions cut 0 bases from V and 4 bases from J, with 12 bases between. Germline V gene data show CDR1 as MNHEY and CDR2 as SVGAGI. The CDR3 here is CASSYSRTAIYGYTF. Here the CDR3 DNA reads TGTGCCAGCAGTTACTCTCGGACAGCTATCTATGGCTACACCTTC.

This chain connects TRBV12-5 to TRBJ2-5, with 7 bases that match TRBD1. CDR1 and CDR2 from the germline V gene are LGHNT and FRNRAP. The CDR3 is 14 residues long. Trimming removed 6 bases from V and 1 base from J; junction bases left unmatched: 5. CDR3 amino acids: CASGPGTVQETQYF. The CDR3 coding sequence is TGTGCTAGTGGCCCTGGGACAGTCCAAGAGACCCAGTACTTC.

This clonotype was found many times. The J gene is TRBJ2-7, the V gene TRBV7-2; D not certain. Looked up from germline, CDR1 is SGHTA and CDR2 is FQGNSA. CDR3 size: 13 residues. Trimming cost V 1 base and J 9 bases, with 13 bases left between them. CDR3 amino acids: CASSLDPGGGQYF. Written as DNA, the CDR3 is TGTGCCAGCAGCTTAGACCCCGGCGGTGGGCAGTACTTC.

This clonotype was counted many times. The genes are TRBV5-1 and TRBJ2-7, with a tentative D call TRBD1 (5 bases). The CDR3 is 14 amino acids. The ends were cut back, 0 bases at V and 3 bases at J, with 10 bases in the middle. Germline V gene data show CDR1 as SGHRS and CDR2 as YFSETQ. In nucleotides, the CDR3 is TGCGCCAGCAGCTTGGGTGGGGCCCTCTACGAGCAGTACTTC. This encodes CASSLGGALYEQYF. Based on the CDR3 plus reference TRBV5-1 and TRBJ2-7, the full variable domain is KAGVTQTPRYLIKTRGQQVTLSCSPISGHRSVSWYQQTPGQGLQFLFEYFSETQRNKGNFPGRFSGRQFSNSRSEMNVSTLELGDSALYLCASSLGGALYEQYFGPGTRLTVT.

This clonotype showed up many times. The rearrangement joins TRBV6-2 or TRBV6-3 to TRBJ2-2, with D tentatively TRBD2 (6 bases). V lost 2 bases and J lost 0, with 13 bases in between. Per germline, CDR1 MNHEY and CDR2 SVGEGT. This CDR3 comprises 17 residues. In DNA form, the CDR3 reads TGTGCCAGCAGTTACCCCGGGACTCAACCGAACACCGGGGAGCTGTTTTTT. Translated: CASSYPGTQPNTGELFF.

The table lists this clonotype with many counts. The gene calls are TRBV7-2 and TRBJ1-5, with 7 bases that match TRBD1. V lost 5 bases to trimming and J lost 5 bases; unmatched junction nucleotides: 9. The germline V gene has CDR1 SGHTA and CDR2 FQGNSA. The CDR3 extends over 15 amino acids. The CDR3 DNA reads TGTGCCAGCAGCCGTGACAGGGCGCCTCATCAGCCCCAGCATTTT. Translated: CASSRDRAPHQPQHF. The complete variable domain, with remaining parts taken from reference TRBV7-2 and TRBJ1-5, reads GAGVSQSPSNKVTEKGKDVELRCDPISGHTALYWYRQSLGQGLEFLIYFQGNSAPDKSGLPSDRFSAERTGGSVSTLTIQRTQQEDSAVYLCASSRDRAPHQPQHFGDGTRLSIL.

This clonotype was detected many times. CDR3 amino acids: CASSLAGHISSGANVLTF. The DNA for the CDR3 is TGTGCCAGCAGCTTAGCAGGACACATTAGCTCTGGGGCCAACGTCCTGACTTTC. The genes are TRBV7-2 and TRBJ2-6, with a possible D match to TRBD1 (5 bases). Germline CDR1 SGHTA, CDR2 FQGNSA. V dropped 0 bases and J dropped 0 bases, with 12 bases sitting between them. The CDR3 consists of 18 residues.

The chain carries TRBV5-1 and TRBJ2-7; perhaps TRBD1 as D (5 bases). The CDR3 sequence is 15 residues long. The germline CDR1 and CDR2 sequences are SGHRS and YFSETQ. V was cut by 0 bases and J by 2 bases, with 12 bases left in between. CDR3 protein: CASSLEGNPTYEQYF. CDR3 DNA: TGCGCCAGCAGCTTGGAGGGGAACCCGACCTACGAGCAGTACTTC.

This clonotype was picked up many times. The rearrangement joins TRBV7-2 to TRBJ2-7, with a tentative D call TRBD2 (6 bases). Germline V gives CDR1 SGHTA, CDR2 FQGNSA. The CDR3 extends over 11 amino acids. Trimming took off 2 bases at V and 9 bases at J, with 8 bases between the two ends. The CDR3 loop reads CASSLLGGQYF. The DNA of the CDR3 is TGTGCCAGCAGCTTATTGGGGGGGCAGTACTTC.

This clonotype was detected ten times or more. The V and J genes are TRBV14 and TRBJ2-7; perhaps D is TRBD1 or TRBD2 (5 bases each). The CDR3 length is 15 residues. V gave up 1 base and J gave up 3 bases, with 13 bases separating them. The germline V gene has CDR1 SGHDN and CDR2 FVKESK. The CDR3 DNA reads TGTGCCAGCAGCCAAGGAACCGGGACCTTCTACGAGCAGTACTTC. Translated, it gives CASSQGTGTFYEQYF.

This clonotype was counted ten times or more. This chain joins TRBV7-2 and TRBJ2-5; 12 positions agree with TRBD1. The germline V gene has CDR1 SGHTA and CDR2 FQGNSA. With 4 bases clipped from V and 4 bases from J, the junction kept 4 bases outside the gene matches. This CDR3 has 15 amino acids. CDR3 nucleotide sequence: TGTGCCAGCAGCTACCGGGACAGGGGGCTAGAGACCCAGTACTTC. Encoded protein: CASSYRDRGLETQYF.

This clonotype was counted a few times. The chain links TRBV29-1 to TRBJ2-7; TRBD2 is a possible D gene (5 bases). Germline V CDR1 and CDR2: SQVTM, ANQGSEA. V lost 1 base, J lost 9 bases, and 16 bases lay in between. The CDR3 loop spans 13 amino acids. The CDR3 loop reads CSVEGLRVAGQYF. The CDR3 coding sequence is TGCAGCGTTGAAGGCCTGAGGGTGGCGGGGCAGTACTTC.

This clonotype was detected many times. The J gene is TRBJ2-5, the V gene TRBV7-2; TRBD1 or TRBD2 may be the D gene (7 bases each). Deletions cut 4 bases from V and 0 bases from J, with 12 bases between. The CDR3 spans 15 residues. Germline CDR1 is SGHTA and CDR2 is FQGNSA. The chain's CDR3 is CASSSQGGDQETQYF. The CDR3, as DNA: TGTGCCAGCAGCTCCCAGGGGGGGGACCAAGAGACCCAGTACTTC.

This clonotype was picked up many times. The chain is built from TRBV5-1 and TRBJ1-2; 7 bases match TRBD1. The CDR3 sequence is 13 residues long. The germline gives CDR1 SGHRS, CDR2 YFSETQ. V gave up 4 bases and J gave up 3 bases; unmatched junction bases: 3. In DNA, the CDR3 is TGCGCCAGCAGCCTCCAGGGGGACTATGGCTACACCTTC. Protein: CASSLQGDYGYTF.